This entry lists 13 T cell receptor beta chains sequenced from one sample in a study of shared T cell receptors in the human thymus. Sequencing used immunoSEQ multiplex PCR; TCRdb keeps in-frame clones, though not all of them. This table has hundreds of thousands of clones, about 84% appearing once. The sample was also linked to a second study, of human thymus T cells.

The sample was thymocytes. These receptor sequences come from a boy less than two years old with a congenital heart defect.

The chain links TRBV11-2 to TRBJ2-1, with TRBD1 matching over 9 bases. The V and J ends lost 5 bases and 1 base, in that order; junction bases with no gene match: 6. Looked up from germline, CDR1 is SGHAT and CDR2 is FQNNGV. The CDR3 is 16 residues long. This chain's CDR3 is CASSNEQGASYNEQFF. CDR3 nucleotide sequence: TGTGCCAGCAGCAACGAACAGGGGGCGTCCTACAATGAGCAGTTCTTC.

This clone appeared a few times. V is TRBV28 and J is TRBJ2-7; possibly TRBD2 for D (5 bases). V gave up 5 bases and J gave up 1 base, with 18 bases separating them. Per the germline V gene, CDR1 is MDHEN and CDR2 is SYDVKM. There are 16 residues in the CDR3. The DNA for the CDR3 is TGTGCCAGCAGTCCTACCCAGGCACGGGGTTCCTACGAGCAGTACTTC. It encodes CASSPTQARGSYEQYF.

The chain combines TRBV28 with TRBJ2-7; 11 positions match TRBD2. The CDR3 spans 18 residues. V shed 4 bases, J shed 1 base, and the junction held 12 bases outside the gene matches. CDR1 is MDHEN and CDR2 is SYDVKM in the germline V gene. The chain's CDR3 is CASSSTGASGRSSYEQYF. The CDR3 region has the DNA TGTGCCAGCAGTTCGACCGGGGCTAGCGGGAGGTCGTCCTACGAGCAGTACTTC.

The chain links TRBV4-3 to TRBJ2-7, with TRBD2 identical over 8 bases. Trimming cost V 6 bases and J 5 bases; bases outside gene matches: 15. Germline lookup yields CDR1 LGHNA and CDR2 YSLEER. The CDR3 covers 16 residues. CDR3 residues: CASRENTQRENHEQYF. In DNA, the CDR3 is TGCGCCAGCAGAGAAAATACCCAGCGGGAGAATCACGAGCAGTACTTC.

The chain joins TRBV27 to TRBJ1-1, with TRBD1 matching over 9 bases. The CDR3 length is 13 residues. CDR1 MNHEY and CDR2 SMNVEV come from the germline V gene (reference sequence). Trimming took 6 bases from V and 7 from J; bases not matched to a gene: 6. CDR3 nucleotide sequence: TGTGCCAGCAGCGGACAGGGGATGATTGAAGCTTTCTTT. The encoded protein is CASSGQGMIEAFF.

The table lists this clone with a few counts. The chain is built from TRBV7-9 and TRBJ1-2, with D maybe TRBD1 (6 bases). The CDR3 runs 13 residues. Germline CDR1 and CDR2: SEHNR and FQNEAQ (reference sequence). The V end lost 7 bases, the J end lost 3 bases, and 12 bases lay between the germline ends. CDR3 region: CASTPRQDYGYTF. In nucleotides, the CDR3 is TGTGCCAGCACCCCCCGACAGGACTATGGCTACACCTTC.

As DNA, the CDR3 is TGCGCCAGCAGCGTGGACAGGGGAGCGACTGAAGCTTTCTTT. It specifies CASSVDRGATEAFF. The chain employs TRBV5-1 and TRBJ1-1; TRBD1 matches 9 bases. Germline loops: CDR1 SGHRS, CDR2 YFSETQ. The CDR3 loop spans 14 amino acids. J was trimmed by 5 bases and V by 4 bases; bases with no gene match: 6.

V is TRBV7-8 and J is TRBJ2-7, with 15 bases fitting TRBD2. The trim removed 1 base at V and 1 base at J, leaving 11 bases unmatched. Germline assignment: CDR1 SGHVS and CDR2 FQNEAQ. The CDR3 totals 20 residues. This CDR3 reads CASSLGRTSGRAEGSYEQYF. The CDR3 nucleotides read TGTGCCAGCAGCTTAGGACGGACTAGCGGGAGGGCTGAGGGGTCCTACGAGCAGTACTTC.

CDR3 residues: CASSQERGRWPQYF. The DNA for the CDR3 is TGTGCCAGTAGTCAGGAGAGGGGGAGATGGCCGCAGTATTTT. The rearrangement uses TRBV19 and TRBJ2-3; weak D call: TRBD1 (6 bases). The CDR3 spans 14 residues. Trimming shortened V by 5 bases and J by 10 bases, and 19 bases separated the two germline ends. Germline assignment: CDR1 LNHDA and CDR2 SQIVND (reference sequence).

The chain links TRBV4-2 to TRBJ2-7; 12 bases map to TRBD2. The CDR3 spans 16 residues. The J segment lost 6 bases and the V segment lost 0 bases, leaving 6 bases of the junction unmatched. Germline V gene sequence: CDR1 LGHNA, CDR2 YNFKEQ. The CDR3 spells CASSQDTLAGGPEQYF. CDR3 DNA: TGTGCCAGCAGCCAAGATACCCTAGCGGGAGGGCCCGAGCAGTACTTC.

CDR3 residues: CASSKEAPPLDNEQFF. CDR3 coding DNA: TGTGCCAGCAGCAAAGAAGCACCTCCCCTAGACAATGAGCAGTTCTTC. The chain carries TRBV21-1 and TRBJ2-1; TRBD2, the D gene given by the table, was not confirmed from the DNA. TRBV21-1 is described as a pseudogene. There are 16 residues in the CDR3.

This clone was observed a handful of times. The chain has TRBV7-9 and TRBJ2-7; D ambiguous. Germline V CDR1 and CDR2: SEHNR, FQNEAQ (reference sequence). Trimming shortened V by 5 bases and J by 3 bases, and 8 bases separated the two germline ends. The CDR3 has 12 amino acids. DNA for the CDR3: TGTGCCAGCAGCCAGGCCGACTACGAGCAGTACTTC. This gives the protein CASSQADYEQYF.

The rearrangement uses TRBV11-3 and TRBJ2-3; 8 bases are a match to TRBD2. This CDR3 is 17 amino acids long. The germline V gene has CDR1 SGHNT and CDR2 YENEEA. The trim removed 5 bases at V and 0 bases at J, leaving 10 bases unmatched. Here the CDR3 DNA reads TGTGCCAGCAGCGCGAGAAATAGCGGGGCTAGCACAGATACGCAGTATTTT. Its protein product is CASSARNSGASTDTQYF. Looking up the rest from reference TRBV11-3 and TRBJ2-3 gives the full variable domain: EAGVVQSPRYKIIEKKQPVAFWCNPISGHNTLYWYLQNLGQGPELLIRYENEEAVDDSQLPKDRFSAERLKGVDSTLKIQPAELGDSAVYLCASSARNSGASTDTQYFGPGTRLTVL.